This T cell receptor (beta chain) was identified during a study of a mutant IDH1 vaccine in newly diagnosed glioma. Turning to the study itself: Patients received vaccination from 4-6 weeks after radiotherapy alone, or with temozolomide cycles. Receipt of radiotherapy, temozolomide, or both preceded the study, and most received both. Study-wide results and limits: Researchers report vaccine-induced immune responses in 93.3% of patients.

Clones were read by immunoSEQ multiplex PCR, and TCRdb kept only the in-frame ones, dropping some. The sample consists of about 29,000 clones, roughly 76% of them appearing once. The sample's time point: week 35, safety follow-up. With topical imiquimod, each dose of the vaccine consisted of 300 ug of mutant IDH1 20-mer peptide. Donor tumors were new WHO grade 3 or 4 IDH1-mutant, ATRX-lost astrocytomas. In this sample, this clone turned up a few times. Its specificity is unknown. The CDR3 has 14 residues. The germline gives CDR1 MNHNY, CDR2 SVGAGI (reference sequence). The germline V and J ends were trimmed by 2 bases and 0 bases, with 8 bases remaining between them.

Sequencing used PBMCs, obtained from a glioma patient whose treatment included an IDH1 peptide vaccine. J is TRBJ2-7 and V is TRBV6-6; D unclear. The TCR was taken from a man aged 50 to 60 with glioma. CDR3 nucleotide sequence: TGTGCCAGCAGTTACCCCTTAAGCTCCTACGAGCAGTACTTC. Its protein is CASSYPLSSYEQYF.